The rows below give T cell receptor beta chains drawn from one sample of a study of regulatory T cells in long-lasting Graves disease. TCRdb reprocessed the multiplex PCR reads via MiXCR and lists one record per CDR3 protein. The table includes approximately 400,000 distinct CDR3 sequences, 15% detected once. The sample was also reused in another study, on T cells in Graves' hyperthyroidism and ophthalmopathy.

The sample here was peripheral blood mononuclear cells (PBMCs), taken at new diagnosis, from a patient treated with antithyroid drugs. These receptors originate from a woman aged 25-40 years with Graves disease. CDR3s include the opening cysteine and the closing phenylalanine or tryptophan. A D gene is named only where the DNA matches it firmly. Only some rows state a clone size, as once, few, many or a class for expanded clones.

>many|TRBV19|TRBD1|TRBJ1-4
TGTGCCACGAAGGGGGCCTCCTCATCTAATGAAAAACTGTTTTTT
CATKGASSSNEKLFF
>-|TRBV19|TRBD1|TRBJ2-3
TGTGCCAGTAGTAAGGACCGCCGGACAGGGATGTGGTCAGATACGCAGTATTTT
CASSKDRRTGMWSDTQYF
>many|TRBV15|TRBD2|TRBJ2-4
TGTGCCACCAGCTTACGGACTAGCGGACTAGCCAAAAACATTCAGTACTTC
CATSLRTSGLAKNIQYF
>many|TRBV7-2|-|TRBJ2-7
TGTGCCAGCAGCTTAGTTAGGAGAGACCACGAGCAGTACTTC
CASSLVRRDHEQYF
>many|TRBV2|-|TRBJ1-1
TGTGCCAGCAGTGAAGCGCGGTCCCAGAACACTGAAGCTTTCTTT
CASSEARSQNTEAFF
>many|TRBV6-1|TRBD2|TRBJ2-5
TGTGCCAGCGGGATAGCGGGGAGCCAAGAGACCCAGTACTTC
CASGIAGSQETQYF
>-|TRBV6-2/TRBV6-3|-|TRBJ2-3
TGTGCCAGCAGTGATTCCGGGGTGTCGGAGTATTTT
CASSDSGVSEYF
>-|TRBV7-3|-|TRBJ1-5
TGTGCCAGCAGCTTCGACTCACGATCAATCATCGAATATAGCAATCAGCCCCAGCATTTT
CASSFDSRSIIEYSNQPQHF
>-|TRBV19|-|TRBJ2-2
TGTGCCAGTAGTATTCCCCGAGGTAGTCCGAACACCGGGGAGCTGTTTTTT
CASSIPRGSPNTGELFF
>few|TRBV2|-|TRBJ2-1
TGTGCCAGCCTTGACAGGAGCTCCTACAATGAGCAGTTCTTC
CASLDRSSYNEQFF
>-|TRBV11-3|TRBD2|TRBJ2-3
TGTGCCAGCAGCGGAGGACGCGGGACTACAAGCACAGATACGCAGTATTTT
CASSGGRGTTSTDTQYF
>many|TRBV20-1|TRBD2|TRBJ2-7
TGCAGTGCTACCTTCGGGCTGCGGGGGTACGAGCAGTACTTC
CSATFGLRGYEQYF
>-|TRBV14|TRBD2|TRBJ2-1
TGTGCCAGCAGCCAAGAGGGGGAGGGAGAGTACAATGAGCAGTTCTTC
CASSQEGEGEYNEQFF
>many|TRBV12-3/TRBV12-4|-|TRBJ1-4
TGTGCCAGCAGTTTGGACGCCCTAGGTGGTGAAAAACTGTTTTTT
CASSLDALGGEKLFF
>-|TRBV20-1|-|TRBJ1-3
TGCAGTACCTCTCCGGAGGGAGGAAACACCATATATTTT
CSTSPEGGNTIYF
>many|TRBV6-2/TRBV6-3|TRBD1|TRBJ1-1
TGTGCCAGCTCCCTGCAGGGGGAAGCGACTGAAGCTTTCTTT
CASSLQGEATEAFF
>many|TRBV28|-|TRBJ2-5
TGTGCCACTTCCTTGGTACAGGTACAAGAGACCCAGTACTTC
CATSLVQVQETQYF
>many|TRBV28|-|TRBJ1-1
TGTGCCAGCACGGCCCCGACAGCCTCGAACACTGAAGCTTTCTTT
CASTAPTASNTEAFF
>many|TRBV9|TRBD1|TRBJ2-5
TGTGCCAGCAGCGTAGGCAAGCCGGACAGGGACCAAGAGACCCAGTACTTC
CASSVGKPDRDQETQYF
>few|TRBV7-9|TRBD1|TRBJ2-1
TGTGCCAGCAGTTATAACCGGGACAGGAGCAATGAGCAGTTCTTC
CASSYNRDRSNEQFF
>many|TRBV3-1|-|TRBJ1-5
TGTGCCAGCAGTCTAGGGATATATAGCAATCAGCCCCAGCATTTT
CASSLGIYSNQPQHF
>many|TRBV11-3|-|TRBJ1-2
TGTGCCAGCAGCGGGGACAACCCTAACTATGGCTACACCTTC
CASSGDNPNYGYTF
>many|TRBV11-2|-|TRBJ2-1
TGTGCCAGCAACCCCCCACAGGGCAATGAGCAGTTCTTC
CASNPPQGNEQFF
>few|TRBV6-8|TRBD1|TRBJ1-2
TGTGCCAGCAGAAGACAGGGTGGCTACACCTTC
CASRRQGGYTF
>many|TRBV20-1|-|TRBJ2-7
TGCAGTGCTAGAAACAGCGGTTCCTACGAGCAGTACTTC
CSARNSGSYEQYF
>many|TRBV5-1|-|TRBJ2-7
TGCGCCAGCAGCTTGTCGGCGAACGAGCAGTACTTC
CASSLSANEQYF
>many|TRBV24-1|TRBD1|TRBJ1-5
TGTGCCACCAGCGGGGACAGTGTCAATCAGCCCCAGCATTTT
CATSGDSVNQPQHF
>-|TRBV9|-|TRBJ2-1
TGTGCCAGCAGCCCCCGGGGGTTCTCCTACAATGAGCAGTTCTTC
CASSPRGFSYNEQFF
>many|TRBV3-1|TRBD1|TRBJ1-2
TGTGCCAGCAGCCAAGCCTACCGGGACAGGGGGCCGGAGGGCTACACCTTC
CASSQAYRDRGPEGYTF
>few|TRBV3-1|-|TRBJ2-4
TGTGCCAGCAGCATCCCTAAACCTGGGGGCAAAAACATTCAGTACTTC
CASSIPKPGGKNIQYF
>few|TRBV29-1|TRBD2|TRBJ2-5
TGCAGCGTTAAAATTGGACTAGCGGCTCACCAAGAGACCCAGTACTTC
CSVKIGLAAHQETQYF
>-|TRBV2|TRBD2|TRBJ2-4
TGTGCCAGCAGTGAAGTGCTAGCGGGAGAGGGAGGGTACTTC
CASSEVLAGEGGYF
>few|TRBV15|-|TRBJ1-5
TGTGCCACCAGCAGAAACCCCTCTCAGGTAAATCAGCCCCAGCATTTT
CATSRNPSQVNQPQHF
>many|TRBV3-1|-|TRBJ2-3
TGTGCCAGCAGCCCATCAGCTGGCACAGATACGCAGTATTTT
CASSPSAGTDTQYF
>-|TRBV11-2|-|TRBJ1-2
TGTGCCAGCAGCTTAACGGGTGGGGGGGCTGCTAACTATGGCTACACCTTC
CASSLTGGGAANYGYTF
>few|TRBV28|-|TRBJ1-6
TGTGCCAGCAGTGGTAGGAGCTCCTATAATTCACCCCTCCACTTT
CASSGRSSYNSPLHF
>many|TRBV4-1|-|TRBJ1-2
TGCGCCAGCAGCCAAGATAGGCGTCTCATCTATGGCTACACCTTC
CASSQDRRLIYGYTF